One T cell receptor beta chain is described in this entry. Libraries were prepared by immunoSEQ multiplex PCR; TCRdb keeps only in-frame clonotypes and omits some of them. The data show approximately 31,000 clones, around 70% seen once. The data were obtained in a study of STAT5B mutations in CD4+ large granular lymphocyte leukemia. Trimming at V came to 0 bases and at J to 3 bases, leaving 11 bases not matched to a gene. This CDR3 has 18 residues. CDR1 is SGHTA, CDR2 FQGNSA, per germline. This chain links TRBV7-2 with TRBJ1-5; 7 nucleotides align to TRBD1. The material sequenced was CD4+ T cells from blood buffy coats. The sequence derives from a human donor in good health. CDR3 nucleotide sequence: TGTGCCAGCAGCTTAGCGAGGGGCAGGGGGGCCGACAATCAGCCCCAGCATTTT. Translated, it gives CASSLARGRGADNQPQHF.